A selection of T cell receptor beta chains follows, all from one sample in a study of blood T cell repertoires in COVID-19. The assay was immunoSEQ multiplex PCR, and TCRdb's table has in-frame clones only and misses some. The sample consists of about 160,000 clones, about 92% of them appearing once. Sequencing was performed on peripheral blood. These receptors were collected from a man between 60 and 75 years old with active or convalescent COVID-19. Each CDR3 is given with its conserved first and last residue. D genes are given only for firm matches. Size values are once, few and many counts, or a class for expanded clones, and some rows have none.

j_call: TRBJ1-1
d_call: -
v_call: TRBV19
clone_size: -
cdr3_aa: CASSLTGVMNTEAFF
cdr3_nt: TGTGCCAGTAGCCTGACAGGCGTCATGAACACTGAAGCTTTCTTT

j_call: TRBJ2-1
d_call: -
v_call: TRBV19
clone_size: -
cdr3_aa: CASSISLAIRDEQFF
cdr3_nt: TGTGCCAGTAGTATATCTCTAGCGATCCGGGATGAGCAGTTCTTC

j_call: TRBJ1-3
d_call: -
v_call: TRBV6-5
clone_size: -
cdr3_aa: CASSYFGGSGNTIYF
cdr3_nt: TGTGCCAGCAGTTACTTCGGGGGCTCTGGAAACACCATATATTTT

j_call: TRBJ2-1
d_call: TRBD2
v_call: TRBV7-9
clone_size: -
cdr3_aa: CASSLAGRGSGNEQFF
cdr3_nt: TGTGCCAGCAGCTTAGCTGGGCGGGGGAGTGGCAATGAGCAGTTCTTC

j_call: TRBJ1-5
d_call: -
v_call: TRBV28
clone_size: -
cdr3_aa: CASSLQEDQPQHF
cdr3_nt: TGTGCCAGCAGTTTACAAGAGGATCAGCCCCAGCATTTT

j_call: TRBJ1-5
d_call: TRBD1
v_call: TRBV6-6
clone_size: -
cdr3_aa: CASSSTTGGGNQPQHF
cdr3_nt: TGTGCCAGCAGTTCCACCACAGGGGGTGGCAATCAGCCCCAGCATTTT

j_call: TRBJ2-7
d_call: TRBD1
v_call: TRBV6-5
clone_size: -
cdr3_aa: CASSYGTGLTYEQYF
cdr3_nt: TGTGCCAGCAGTTACGGGACAGGGCTAACCTACGAGCAGTACTTC

j_call: TRBJ2-3
d_call: TRBD1
v_call: TRBV5-1
clone_size: -
cdr3_aa: CASSFETGGVTDTQYF
cdr3_nt: TGCGCCAGCAGCTTTGAGACAGGGGGCGTCACAGATACGCAGTATTTT

j_call: TRBJ2-2
d_call: TRBD2
v_call: TRBV5-1
clone_size: -
cdr3_aa: CASSPTSGVFTGELFF
cdr3_nt: TGCGCCAGCAGCCCAACTAGCGGGGTTTTCACCGGGGAGCTGTTTTTT

j_call: TRBJ2-1
d_call: -
v_call: TRBV10-3
clone_size: -
cdr3_aa: CATIAASSYNEQFF
cdr3_nt: TGTGCCACCATAGCGGCGAGCTCCTACAATGAGCAGTTCTTC

j_call: TRBJ1-2
d_call: TRBD1
v_call: TRBV7-9
clone_size: -
cdr3_aa: CASSNPGQGNYGYTF
cdr3_nt: TGTGCCAGCAGCAACCCGGGACAGGGAAACTATGGCTACACCTTC

j_call: TRBJ2-1
d_call: TRBD2
v_call: TRBV7-2
clone_size: -
cdr3_aa: CASSLAGGPYNEQFF
cdr3_nt: TGTGCCAGCAGCCTAGCGGGAGGGCCCTACAATGAGCAGTTCTTC

j_call: TRBJ2-5
d_call: -
v_call: TRBV6-5
clone_size: -
cdr3_aa: CASSRLDETQYF
cdr3_nt: TGTGCCAGCAGCCGACTAGACGAGACCCAGTACTTC

j_call: TRBJ2-2
d_call: -
v_call: TRBV18
clone_size: -
cdr3_aa: CASSPPVGPGPLPTGELFF
cdr3_nt: TGTGCCAGCTCACCACCAGTGGGGCCCGGTCCTCTACCCACCGGGGAGCTGTTTTTT

j_call: TRBJ2-5
d_call: TRBD2
v_call: TRBV19
clone_size: once
cdr3_aa: CASSSLADQETQYF
cdr3_nt: TGTGCCAGTAGTTCCCTAGCGGATCAAGAGACCCAGTACTTC

j_call: TRBJ2-1
d_call: -
v_call: TRBV3-1/TRBV3-2
clone_size: -
cdr3_aa: CASSQEVKQSKQFF
cdr3_nt: TGTGCCAGCAGCCAAGAGGTCAAGCAAAGTAAGCAGTTCTTC

j_call: TRBJ1-6
d_call: TRBD1
v_call: TRBV6-5
clone_size: -
cdr3_aa: CASRGTGLGSPLHF
cdr3_nt: TGTGCCAGCAGGGGGACAGGGCTTGGGTCACCCCTCCACTTT

j_call: TRBJ1-5
d_call: -
v_call: TRBV3-1/TRBV3-2
clone_size: once
cdr3_aa: CASSQQGNQPQHF
cdr3_nt: TGTGCCAGCAGCCAACAGGGGAACCAGCCCCAGCATTTT

j_call: TRBJ2-1
d_call: TRBD2
v_call: TRBV7-9
clone_size: once
cdr3_aa: CASRAYSGNYNEQFF
cdr3_nt: TGTGCCAGCAGGGCCTACAGCGGGAACTACAATGAGCAGTTCTTC

j_call: TRBJ1-6
d_call: TRBD1
v_call: TRBV6-5
clone_size: -
cdr3_aa: CASTSDRGNSPLHF
cdr3_nt: TGTGCCAGCACTTCGGACAGGGGTAATTCACCCCTCCACTTT

j_call: TRBJ2-2
d_call: -
v_call: TRBV18
clone_size: -
cdr3_aa: CASSPTTVGNTGELFF
cdr3_nt: TGTGCCAGCTCACCCACGACAGTTGGGAACACCGGGGAGCTGTTTTTT

j_call: TRBJ1-5
d_call: TRBD1
v_call: TRBV19
clone_size: -
cdr3_aa: CASSRQGRQPQHF
cdr3_nt: TGTGCCAGTAGCCGACAGGGACGGCAGCCCCAGCATTTT

j_call: TRBJ1-5
d_call: -
v_call: TRBV7-2
clone_size: -
cdr3_aa: CASSLVDSFHSSNQPQHF
cdr3_nt: TGTGCCAGCAGCTTAGTGGACAGTTTTCATAGTAGCAATCAGCCCCAGCATTTT

j_call: TRBJ1-1
d_call: -
v_call: TRBV2
clone_size: -
cdr3_aa: CARNTGRGTEAFF
cdr3_nt: TGTGCCAGAAATACAGGGAGGGGGACTGAAGCTTTCTTT

j_call: TRBJ1-1
d_call: -
v_call: TRBV7-2
clone_size: few
cdr3_aa: CASSPWGGSNTEAFF
cdr3_nt: TGTGCCAGCAGCCCTTGGGGGGGATCTAACACTGAAGCTTTCTTT

j_call: TRBJ2-5
d_call: TRBD2
v_call: TRBV6-4
clone_size: -
cdr3_aa: CASSESSGAQETQYF
cdr3_nt: TGTGCCAGCAGTGAATCGAGCGGGGCACAAGAGACCCAGTACTTC